This TCR beta chain was obtained from a study of T cells in Graves' hyperthyroidism and ophthalmopathy. The overall study: Blood from the periphery was taken at initial diagnosis, before any treatment.

RNA transcripts yielded amplified TCR beta CDR3 regions. The primer set for the first-round RT-PCR of the TCR CDR3 was HTBI. TCRdb re-analysed the multiplex PCR reads in MiXCR, keeping a single row per CDR3 protein. The sample consists of about 530,000 distinct CDR3 sequences, about a sixth of them appearing once. Study-level findings and limits: Classification by a 13 V-J model distinguished ophthalmopathy from stable hyperthyroidism.

Comments on this clonotype: Its antigen remains unknown.

In germline, CDR1 is ENHRY, CDR2 SYGVKD. V was shortened by 1 base and J by 0 bases, with 4 bases between the two germline ends. This CDR3 has 14 amino acids. The TCR comes from a young woman with Graves' ophthalmopathy. The sequenced sample consisted of blood. V usage is TRBV10-3 and J usage is TRBJ1-5; D call uncertain. The CDR3 nucleotides are TGTGCCATCAGTGAGTTAGGTAGCAATCAGCCCCAGCATTTT. This sequence encodes CAISELGSNQPQHF.